Each of the 29 T cell receptor beta chains below was sequenced from the same sample in a study of early T cells in non-severe SARS-CoV-2 infection. TCRdb recomputed calls from the 5' RACE reads with MiXCR, one row per CDR3 protein. This sample yields 25,000 to 30,000 distinct CDR3 sequences, of which about 5% are seen a single time; about 2.7% belongs to the top ten. Source material: whole blood. These receptors were taken from an adult who was a healthcare worker with PCR-confirmed SARS-CoV-2 infection or an uninfected control (not recorded which).

The chain employs TRBV12-3 or TRBV12-4 and TRBJ2-1; 13 bases map to TRBD2. The CDR3 length is 19 residues. J lost 0 bases, V lost 4 bases, and 9 bases had no gene match. CDR3 in amino acids: CASSSGLAGPESSYNEQFF. The CDR3 DNA is TGTGCCAGCAGTTCGGGACTAGCGGGGCCCGAAAGCTCCTACAATGAGCAGTTCTTC.

This clonotype occurred many times. This rearrangement joins TRBV29-1 to TRBJ1-1; a possible D gene is TRBD1 (6 bases). CDR3 size: 14 residues. The germline V gene encodes CDR1 SQVTM and CDR2 ANQGSEA. V lost 4 bases to trimming and J lost 3 bases, with 15 bases between them. CDR3 DNA sequence: TGCAGCGTTGTAAGGGGGGTAACGGACACTGAAGCTTTCTTT. Its protein product is CSVVRGVTDTEAFF. The full variable domain, its missing parts supplied by reference TRBV29-1 and TRBJ1-1, is SAVISQKPSRDICQRGTSLTIQCQVDSQVTMMFWYRQQPGQSLTLIATANQGSEATYESGFVIDKFPISRPNLTFSTLTVSNMSPEDSSIYLCSVVRGVTDTEAFFGQGTRLTVV.

This chain connects TRBV19 to TRBJ2-2; weak D call: TRBD2 (7 bases). Germline CDR1 reads LNHDA; CDR2 reads SQIVND (reference sequence). The CDR3 totals 16 residues. The V end was cut by 2 bases, the J end by 6 bases, with 16 bases between. CDR3: CASSIRSPGGPGELFF. In nucleotides, the CDR3 is TGTGCCAGTAGTATAAGATCCCCGGGGGGCCCCGGGGAGCTGTTTTTT.

This clonotype was seen repeatedly, ten times or more. The V and J genes are TRBV3-1 and TRBJ1-1; possibly TRBD1 for D (5 bases). This CDR3 is 15 amino acids long. Deletions cut 0 bases from V and 6 bases from J, with 14 bases between. Looked up from germline, CDR1 is LGHDT and CDR2 is YNNKEL (reference sequence). The DNA of the CDR3 is TGTGCCAGCAGCCAAGATGGGGTTCGAGGGGCTGAAGCTTTCTTT. It is translated as CASSQDGVRGAEAFF.

This clonotype showed up many times. The V gene is TRBV12-3 or TRBV12-4, the J gene TRBJ1-1, with D unclear. This CDR3 has 11 amino acids. V dropped 6 bases and J dropped 2 bases, with 4 bases sitting between them. The CDR3 is CASSHNTEAFF. The CDR3 DNA is TGTGCCAGCAGCCATAACACTGAAGCTTTCTTT.

This clonotype has ten or more counts. CDR3: CASSPPSSLGALHF. The CDR3 nucleotides are TGTGCCAGCTCACCACCGTCTTCCTTAGGGGCCCTCCACTTT. The genes are TRBV18 and TRBJ1-6; possible D gene TRBD1, 5 bases. The germline gives CDR1 KGHSH, CDR2 LQKENI. The V end lost 0 bases, the J end lost 14 bases, and 14 bases lay between the germline ends. This CDR3 has 14 residues.

To note about this clonotype: This may be a read error, as it is one base from a much larger clone. Here the CDR3 omits its conserved ending phenylalanine or tryptophan, so a read error is the likely source. This chain links TRBV5-1 with TRBJ1-2, with a weak D call TRBD1 (5 bases). Per the germline V gene, CDR1 is SGHRS and CDR2 is YFSETQ. The CDR3 contains 13 residues. V gave up 0 bases and J gave up 4 bases, with 7 bases separating them. In DNA, the CDR3 is TGCGCCAGCAGCTTGGCAGGGACCTATGGCTACACCCTC. It translates to CASSLAGTYGYTL.

This clonotype appeared many times. The rearrangement uses TRBV7-9 and TRBJ1-5; unclear D gene. V lost 3 bases and J 0 bases, leaving 6 bases between the germline ends. The CDR3 has 14 residues. Germline V gene lookup returns CDR1 SEHNR and CDR2 FQNEAQ (reference sequence). The CDR3 spells CASSFVGSNQPQHF. The CDR3 region has the DNA TGTGCCAGCAGCTTCGTTGGTAGCAATCAGCCCCAGCATTTT.

Ten or more counts support this clonotype. CDR3 nucleotides: TGTGCCAGCAGTTCCAGGGGACTACAAAACCCTCTCTACGAGCAGTACTTC. Its translation: CASSSRGLQNPLYEQYF. The chain links TRBV25-1 to TRBJ2-7; D is perhaps TRBD2 (7 bases). The CDR3 totals 17 residues. The V gene's germline CDR1 is MGHDK and CDR2 SYGVNS. Trimming cost V 5 bases and J 3 bases, with 23 bases left between them.

At least ten counts were recorded for this clonotype. The chain joins TRBV27 to TRBJ2-1; no clear D gene. The V gene lost 6 bases and the J gene lost 0 bases, with 3 bases spanning the gap. The germline V gene has CDR1 MNHEY and CDR2 SMNVEV (reference sequence). CDR3 size: 12 residues. CDR3: CASRVSYNEQFF. DNA for the CDR3: TGTGCCAGCAGAGTCTCCTACAATGAGCAGTTCTTC.

J is TRBJ2-1 and V is TRBV19, with TRBD1 matching 8 bases. The CDR3 has 14 amino acids. In germline, CDR1 is LNHDA, CDR2 SQIVND (reference sequence). The V and J ends lost 3 bases and 6 bases, in that order; junction bases with no gene match: 4. CDR3 in DNA: TGTGCCAGTAGTATCCGGACAGGGCGCAATGAGCAGTTCTTC. Translating gives CASSIRTGRNEQFF.

This clonotype was counted a few times. The chain joins TRBV20-1 to TRBJ2-7; no clear D gene. Trimming shortened V by 0 bases and J by 0 bases, and 12 bases separated the two germline ends. The germline V gene encodes CDR1 DFQATT and CDR2 SNEGSKA (reference sequence). The CDR3 totals 15 residues. The CDR3 here is CSARDNTLSSYEQYF. Here the CDR3 DNA reads TGCAGTGCTAGAGATAACACCTTGAGCTCCTACGAGCAGTACTTC.

This clonotype was picked up many times. This chain connects TRBV7-2 to TRBJ2-2; D is unclear. The CDR3 totals 14 residues. V lost 3 bases and J lost 1, with 6 bases in between. Germline V gives CDR1 SGHTA, CDR2 FQGNSA. CDR3 protein: CASSFRGNTGELFF. CDR3 bases: TGTGCCAGCAGCTTTCGAGGGAACACCGGGGAGCTGTTTTTT. Full variable domain (rest looked up from reference TRBV7-2 and TRBJ2-2): GAGVSQSPSNKVTEKGKDVELRCDPISGHTALYWYRQSLGQGLEFLIYFQGNSAPDKSGLPSDRFSAERTGGSVSTLTIQRTQQEDSAVYLCASSFRGNTGELFFGEGSRLTVL.

This clonotype came up many times. The V and J genes are TRBV6-5 and TRBJ1-3; tentatively, D is TRBD1 (5 bases). Between the trimmed V and J ends, which lost 0 bases and 0 bases, there was a span of 12 bases. The CDR3 sequence is 17 residues long. Germline CDR1 reads MNHEY; CDR2 reads SVGAGI. CDR3 in DNA: TGTGCCAGCAGTTACTCCCCCCGGGGGAGCTCTGGAAACACCATATATTTT. Protein sequence: CASSYSPRGSSGNTIYF.

This clonotype was seen more than once but under ten times. This chain connects TRBV24-1 to TRBJ2-3, with D possibly being TRBD1 (5 bases). The CDR3 runs 14 residues. CDR1 KGHDR and CDR2 SFDVKD come from the germline V gene. The V and J ends lost 9 bases and 5 bases respectively, with 17 bases between them. CDR3: CATGRAGKRDTQYF. The CDR3 DNA is TGTGCCACCGGTCGGGCAGGGAAGAGAGATACGCAGTATTTT.

The V call is TRBV10-3, the J call TRBJ1-1; D call uncertain. V was shortened by 6 bases and J by 1 base, with 3 bases between the two germline ends. In germline, CDR1 is ENHRY, CDR2 SYGVKD. The CDR3 extends over 11 amino acids. The CDR3 sequence: CAIRQNTEAFF. DNA for the CDR3: TGTGCCATCAGGCAGAACACTGAAGCTTTCTTT.

This clonotype was detected many times. The chain couples TRBV9 to TRBJ2-3, with 12 positions matching TRBD2. The germline CDR1 and CDR2 sequences are SGDLS and YYNGEE. This CDR3 has 15 residues. Losses at the gene ends were 4 bases for V and 4 bases for J; bases not matched to a gene: 4. CDR3 in DNA: TGTGCCAGCAGCCCAACTAGCGGGGGGTCAGATACGCAGTATTTT. Encoded protein: CASSPTSGGSDTQYF.

Ten or more counts support this clonotype. The chain has TRBV6-1 and TRBJ2-1, with D perhaps assigned TRBD1 or TRBD2 (5 bases each). Germline loops: CDR1 MNHNS, CDR2 SASEGT. Trimming cost V 7 bases and J 0 bases, with 13 bases left between them. This CDR3 region has 15 residues. The CDR3 DNA follows: TGTGCCAGCAAACCCGGGACGGCCTCCTACAATGAGCAGTTCTTC. Translated, it gives CASKPGTASYNEQFF.

This clonotype was detected ten times or more. The chain recombines TRBV5-5 with TRBJ1-2, with TRBD1 matching 9 bases. The trim removed 4 bases at V and 3 bases at J, leaving 7 bases unmatched. The CDR3 sequence is 15 residues long. The germline V gene encodes CDR1 SGHKS and CDR2 YYEKEE (reference sequence). The CDR3 DNA follows: TGTGCCAGCAGCCTACGGACAGGGGCTCACTATGGCTACACCTTC. It is translated as CASSLRTGAHYGYTF.

This clonotype was counted ten times or more. The chain is built from TRBV6-6 and TRBJ1-3; D is ambiguous. CDR1 MNHNY and CDR2 SVGAGI come from the germline V gene (reference sequence). This CDR3 has 15 residues. The ends were cut back, 0 bases at V and 4 bases at J, with 10 bases in the middle. This chain's CDR3 is CASSYSQTDGNTIYF. In nucleotides, the CDR3 is TGTGCCAGCAGTTACTCCCAAACTGACGGAAACACCATATATTTT.

The chain carries TRBV5-1 and TRBJ1-2; no reliable D call. The CDR3 loop spans 15 amino acids. Germline V lookup: CDR1 SGHRS, CDR2 YFSETQ. V lost 4 bases and J lost 4, with 17 bases in between. CDR3 nucleotides: TGCGCCAGCAGCCCATCCCCCGGAACGGGCTATGGCTACACCTTC. As protein: CASSPSPGTGYGYTF.

The rearrangement joins TRBV6-6 to TRBJ1-1; D is perhaps TRBD1 (5 bases). Germline V gene data show CDR1 as MNHNY and CDR2 as SVGAGI (reference sequence). V lost 5 bases, J lost 5 bases, and 18 bases lay in between. This CDR3 contains 15 residues. For the CDR3, the DNA is TGTGCCAGCAGTCTCCAGGGAGGTGTCGAGACTGAAGCTTTCTTT. Encoded protein: CASSLQGGVETEAFF.

In its sample, this clonotype was seen many times. This chain links TRBV19 with TRBJ2-3, with D tentatively TRBD1 (5 bases). This CDR3 spans 13 amino acids. Germline CDR1 and CDR2: LNHDA and SQIVND (reference sequence). V lost 8 bases to trimming and J lost 0 bases, with 9 bases between them. The CDR3 DNA reads TGTGCCAGTCGACAGACAAGCACAGATACGCAGTATTTT. It codes for CASRQTSTDTQYF.

This clonotype was seen at least ten times. The J gene is TRBJ2-1, the V gene TRBV28, with 11 positions matching TRBD2. The CDR3 has 13 residues. The V and J ends lost 6 bases and 9 bases, in that order; junction bases with no gene match: 4. The germline V gene encodes CDR1 MDHEN and CDR2 SYDVKM. CDR3 sequence reads: CASSPGLAGEQFF. The DNA for the CDR3 is TGTGCCAGCAGCCCCGGACTAGCGGGTGAGCAGTTCTTC.

At least ten counts were recorded for this clonotype. The V and J genes are TRBV11-3 and TRBJ2-6; D not certain. CDR1 and CDR2 from the germline V gene are SGHNT and YENEEA. Trimming cost V 0 bases and J 2 bases, with 5 bases left between them. This CDR3 is 15 amino acids long. The CDR3 spells CASSLDGTGANVLTF. The CDR3 DNA reads TGTGCCAGCAGCTTAGATGGGACTGGGGCCAACGTCCTGACTTTC. The whole variable domain, filled in from reference TRBV11-3 and TRBJ2-6, reads EAGVVQSPRYKIIEKKQPVAFWCNPISGHNTLYWYLQNLGQGPELLIRYENEEAVDDSQLPKDRFSAERLKGVDSTLKIQPAELGDSAVYLCASSLDGTGANVLTFGAGSRLTVL.

The chain is built from TRBV7-6 and TRBJ1-1, with unresolved D. CDR3 length: 13 amino acids. CDR1 is SGHVS and CDR2 is FNYEAQ in the germline V gene. With 3 bases removed from V and 8 bases from J, the gap between germline ends came to 13 bases. In DNA, the CDR3 is TGTGCCAGCAGCTTGTACGGGTCGGGGGAAGCTTTCTTT. This encodes CASSLYGSGEAFF.

This sequence joins TRBV12-3 or TRBV12-4 and TRBJ1-2; D gene ambiguous. The CDR3 is made up of 13 amino acids. With 6 bases removed from V and 7 bases from J, the gap between germline ends came to 15 bases. This CDR3 reads CASSQSRQVGYTF. CDR3 nucleotide sequence: TGTGCCAGCAGCCAAAGCCGTCAGGTTGGCTACACCTTC.

The table lists this clonotype with a few counts. The chain carries TRBV11-2 and TRBJ2-3; the match to TRBD1 covers 7 bases. CDR1 SGHAT and CDR2 FQNNGV come from the germline V gene. This CDR3 has 16 amino acids. The V and J ends lost 5 bases and 1 base, in that order; junction bases with no gene match: 9. The CDR3 loop reads CASSPQIDRGTDTQYF. The DNA for the CDR3 is TGTGCCAGCAGCCCGCAGATTGACAGGGGCACAGATACGCAGTATTTT.

This clonotype was observed at least ten times. This chain connects TRBV27 to TRBJ2-1, with TRBD2 identical over 7 bases. The germline V gene has CDR1 MNHEY and CDR2 SMNVEV (reference sequence). Unmatched junction bases numbered 2, after V lost 7 bases and J lost 2 bases. The CDR3 spans 13 residues. As DNA, the CDR3 is TGTGCCAGCATGGGGGGGACCTACAATGAGCAGTTCTTC. Translating gives CASMGGTYNEQFF.